This TCR beta chain is drawn from a study of patients and donors after allogeneic stem cell transplantation. Trimming pared 1 base from V and 5 bases from J, leaving 11 bases between. The CDR3 has 14 amino acids. TCRdb reprocessed the RT-PCR reads via MiXCR and lists one record per CDR3 protein. The sample lists over 400,000 distinct CDR3 sequences; about a sixth were seen once. This clonotype was observed a handful of times. The chain carries TRBV12-3 or TRBV12-4 and TRBJ1-1; D possibly corresponds to TRBD1 (5 bases). What was sequenced was blood, either unsorted or a sorted T cell fraction (not recorded which). The sequence derives from a human donor who was either an allogeneic HSCT recipient or a stem cell or donor lymphocyte infusion donor (not recorded which). It is not recorded whose cells these are; they may come from a transplant donor. CDR3 nucleotides: TGTGCCAGCAGTTTAGGGAAAGGGGAGACTGAAGCTTTCTTT. As protein: CASSLGKGETEAFF.